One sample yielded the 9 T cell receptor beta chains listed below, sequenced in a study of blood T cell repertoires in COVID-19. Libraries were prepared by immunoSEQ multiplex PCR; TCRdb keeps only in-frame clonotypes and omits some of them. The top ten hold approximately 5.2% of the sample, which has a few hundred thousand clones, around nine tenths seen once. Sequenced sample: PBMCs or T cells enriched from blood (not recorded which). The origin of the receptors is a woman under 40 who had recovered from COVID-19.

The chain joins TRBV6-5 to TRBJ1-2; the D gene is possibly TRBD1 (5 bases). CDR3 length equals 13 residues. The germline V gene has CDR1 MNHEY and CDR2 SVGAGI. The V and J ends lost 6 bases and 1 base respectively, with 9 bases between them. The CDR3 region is CASRSDSNYGYTF. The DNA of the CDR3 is TGTGCCAGCAGAAGTGACAGTAACTATGGCTACACCTTC.

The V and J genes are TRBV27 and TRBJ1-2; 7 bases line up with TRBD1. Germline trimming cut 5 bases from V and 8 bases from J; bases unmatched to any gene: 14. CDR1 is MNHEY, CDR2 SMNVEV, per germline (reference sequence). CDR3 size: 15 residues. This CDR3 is CASSLGGRGERGYTF. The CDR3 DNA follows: TGTGCCAGCAGTCTGGGGGGCAGGGGGGAAAGAGGCTACACCTTC.

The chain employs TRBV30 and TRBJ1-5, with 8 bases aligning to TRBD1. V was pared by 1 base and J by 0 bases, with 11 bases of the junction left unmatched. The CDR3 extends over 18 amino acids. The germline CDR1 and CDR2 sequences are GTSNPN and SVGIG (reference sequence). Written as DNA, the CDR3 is TGTGCCTGGAGTGGACGTATGGGACAGGCGATTAGCAATCAGCCCCAGCATTTT. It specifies CAWSGRMGQAISNQPQHF.

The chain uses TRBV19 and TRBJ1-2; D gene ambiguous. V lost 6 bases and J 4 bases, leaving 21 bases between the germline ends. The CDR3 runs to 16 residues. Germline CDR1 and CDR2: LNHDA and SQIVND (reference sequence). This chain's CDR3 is CASSIVPGTSAYGYTF. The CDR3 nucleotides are TGTGCCAGTAGCATCGTACCGGGAACTTCAGCCTATGGCTACACCTTC.

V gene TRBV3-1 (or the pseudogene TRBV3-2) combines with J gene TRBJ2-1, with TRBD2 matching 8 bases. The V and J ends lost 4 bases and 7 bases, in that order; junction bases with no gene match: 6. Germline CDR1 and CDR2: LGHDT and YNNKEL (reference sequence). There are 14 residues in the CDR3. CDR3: CASSLAAGVNEQFF. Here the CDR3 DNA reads TGTGCCAGCAGCCTGGCAGCGGGGGTTAATGAGCAGTTCTTC.

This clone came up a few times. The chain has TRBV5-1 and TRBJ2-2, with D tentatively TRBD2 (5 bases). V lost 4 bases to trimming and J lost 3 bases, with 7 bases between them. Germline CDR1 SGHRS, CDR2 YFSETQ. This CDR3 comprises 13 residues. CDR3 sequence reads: CASSPGDTGELFF. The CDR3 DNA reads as TGCGCCAGCAGCCCCGGGGACACCGGGGAGCTGTTTTTT.

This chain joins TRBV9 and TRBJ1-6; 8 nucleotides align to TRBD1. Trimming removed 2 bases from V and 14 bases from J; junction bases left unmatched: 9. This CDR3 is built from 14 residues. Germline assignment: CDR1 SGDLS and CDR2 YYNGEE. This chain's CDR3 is CASSVAGTGESLHF. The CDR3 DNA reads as TGTGCCAGCAGCGTTGCCGGGACAGGCGAATCCCTCCACTTT. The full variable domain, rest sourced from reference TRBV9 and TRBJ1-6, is DSGVTQTPKHLITATGQRVTLRCSPRSGDLSVYWYQQSLDQGLQFLIQYYNGEERAKGNILERFSAQQFPDLHSELNLSSLELGDSALYFCASSVAGTGESLHFGNGTRLTVT.

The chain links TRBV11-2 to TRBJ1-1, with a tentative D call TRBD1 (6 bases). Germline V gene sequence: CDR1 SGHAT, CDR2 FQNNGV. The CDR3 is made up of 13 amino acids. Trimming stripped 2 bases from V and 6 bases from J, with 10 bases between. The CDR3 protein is CASSLWGGPEAFF. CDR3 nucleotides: TGTGCCAGCAGCTTATGGGGGGGGCCTGAAGCTTTCTTT.

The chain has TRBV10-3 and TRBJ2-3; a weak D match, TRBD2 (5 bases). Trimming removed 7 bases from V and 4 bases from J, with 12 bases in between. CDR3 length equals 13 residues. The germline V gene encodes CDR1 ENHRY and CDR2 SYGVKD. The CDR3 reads CAITGTGSDTQYF. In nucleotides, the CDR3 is TGTGCCATCACAGGTACGGGGTCAGATACGCAGTATTTT.